The TCR beta chain described here comes from a study of blood T cell repertoires in COVID-19. Study at large: COVID-19 samples from acute and convalescent phases originated in the United States, Italy and Spain. PBMCs, B-cell-depleted T cells, or T cells provided the cDNA or gDNA that made up the material.

CDR1 and CDR2 from the germline V gene are SGDLS and YYNGEE. This CDR3 comprises 15 residues. Trimming at V came to 5 bases and at J to 3 bases, leaving 6 bases not matched to a gene. Original methodology: Using reference gene primer amplification, nucleated cell counts were estimated. Only in-frame clones appear in the TCRdb table, and some are missing; sequencing was by immunoSEQ multiplex PCR. V, J and clone size are taken as reported in that table, and D and trimming were inferred from the DNA itself. This repertoire shows 130,000 or so clones, around four fifths found once; its top ten account for about 12%.

This clonotype was sampled from a human donor in a cohort sampled during active COVID-19. J is TRBJ2-3 and V is TRBV9, with 10 bases identical to TRBD2. The specimen was peripheral blood. CDR3 residues: CASSALAGQTDTQYF. DNA of the CDR3: TGTGCCAGCAGTGCACTAGCGGGACAGACAGATACGCAGTATTTT.